This T cell receptor beta chain was captured in a study of CD8+ T cells in alopecia areata. CDR3 size: 15 residues. Germline assignment: CDR1 MNHEY and CDR2 SVGAGI. Trimming shortened V by 8 bases and J by 1 base, and 17 bases separated the two germline ends. Details on this clone: Its matching antigen is unknown.

Overall study findings and caveats: It was less clear whether patients shared TCRs than it was in mice, possibly because of HLA. The study found higher clonality in lesional than normal scalp, especially in alopecia totalis/universalis.

The authors extracted RNA and reverse transcribed it into cDNA as the sequencing template. Libraries were prepared by immunoSEQ multiplex PCR; TCRdb keeps only in-frame clonotypes and omits some of them. The profile shows 150,000 or so clones, 45% to 60% of them singletons. T lymphocytes (CD4+ and CD8+) were sorted from PBMCs. The sequenced sample was CD4+ T cells sorted from blood. The receptor was isolated from a human donor in good health. The V call is TRBV6-5, the J call TRBJ2-5; TRBD2 might be the D (5 bases). Here the CDR3 DNA reads TGTGCCAGCCCCGAGGAGGCTAGCCTCCAAGAGACCCAGTACTTC. Translating it yields CASPEEASLQETQYF.